The 28 T cell receptor beta chains below all came from one sample that was sequenced in a study of vaccination effects on CD4 cells after COVID-19. These receptors' targets are unknown. Expansion of antigen-specific CD4+ T cells with viral peptide pools was carried out by the ViraFEST assay before sequencing. Subsequent to a culture period of 10 to 11 days, CD4+ T cells were isolated. The cohort was immunized with two doses of either the BNT162b2 or mRNA-1273 vaccine. Repertoires were generated with immunoSEQ multiplex PCR, while TCRdb's copy carries only in-frame clones and drops some. This table has 25,000 to 40,000 clones, more than 75% appearing once. The material was CD4+ T cells from PBMCs cultured with HCoV-NL63 spike peptides, obtained after COVID-19 vaccination. The receptors stem from a human donor who received a COVID-19 vaccine. Some clones in this sample may be carry-over from other donors' samples.

The V gene is TRBV11-3, the J gene TRBJ2-5; D not resolved. Germline loops: CDR1 SGHNT, CDR2 YENEEA. CDR3 length: 13 amino acids. Between the trimmed V and J ends, which lost 3 bases and 5 bases, there was a span of 10 bases. The CDR3 nucleotides are TGTGCCAGCAGCTTTAACGGCCGGGAGACCCAGTACTTC. Its translation: CASSFNGRETQYF.

This chain's CDR3 is CASSQDSRLGYTF. The CDR3, as DNA: TGTGCCAGCAGCCAAGACAGTCGGCTCGGCTACACCTTC. The V and J genes are TRBV3-1 (or the pseudogene TRBV3-2) and TRBJ1-2; unclear D gene. The V end was cut by 0 bases, the J end by 8 bases, with 10 bases between. The CDR3 contains 13 residues. Germline lookup yields CDR1 LGHDT and CDR2 YNNKEL (reference sequence).

CDR3 coding DNA: TGTGCCAGCAGCTTGACCAGGGCGGGGGATACGCAGTATTTT. It codes for CASSLTRAGDTQYF. The chain couples TRBV5-6 to TRBJ2-3; D might be TRBD2 (6 bases). CDR1 and CDR2 (germline): SGHDT, YYEEEE. This CDR3 has 14 residues. V dropped 1 base and J dropped 6 bases, with 12 bases sitting between them.

The V call is TRBV6-2 or TRBV6-3, the J call TRBJ1-1, with D possibly matching TRBD1 (6 bases). Germline values: CDR1 MNHEY, CDR2 SVGEGT. The CDR3 contains 14 residues. The V end lost 3 bases, the J end lost 4 bases, and 12 bases lay between the germline ends. The CDR3 DNA sequence: TGTGCCAGCAGTTATTCCAGGGGCTTCACTGAAGCTTTCTTT. As protein: CASSYSRGFTEAFF.

The chain combines TRBV28 with TRBJ1-2; 10 bases are shared with TRBD1. The CDR3 spans 15 residues. V trimming: 4 bases; J trimming: 3 bases; junction bases outside the gene matches: 5. Germline V gene lookup returns CDR1 MDHEN and CDR2 SYDVKM. In DNA, the CDR3 is TGTGCCAGCAGTTCTGACAGGGGGCTGGACTATGGCTACACCTTC. This encodes CASSSDRGLDYGYTF.

Only a few counts were recorded for this clone. V gene TRBV7-9 combines with J gene TRBJ1-3; D gene unclear. The germline CDR1 and CDR2 sequences are SEHNR and FQNEAQ (reference sequence). The CDR3 extends over 13 amino acids. Trimming shortened V by 0 bases and J by 4 bases, and 4 bases separated the two germline ends. CDR3 in amino acids: CASSLAIGNTIYF. Written as DNA, the CDR3 is TGTGCCAGCAGCTTAGCGATCGGAAACACCATATATTTT.

The chain uses TRBV4-3 and TRBJ2-3; D gene ambiguous. Germline V lookup: CDR1 LGHNA, CDR2 YSLEER. The CDR3 length is 13 residues. Trimming shortened V by 4 bases and J by 2 bases, and 7 bases separated the two germline ends. The CDR3 sequence: CASSPKFTDTQYF. CDR3 DNA: TGCGCCAGCAGCCCGAAGTTCACAGATACGCAGTATTTT.

The genes are TRBV30 and TRBJ1-4; D gene uncertain. Germline-derived CDR1 and CDR2 are GTSNPN and SVGIG (reference sequence). The V end was cut by 0 bases, the J end by 8 bases, with 19 bases between. The CDR3 length is 16 residues. CDR3 DNA: TGTGCCTGGAGTGTACCCAGGCGAGACACGATGGAAAAACTGTTTTTT. The encoded protein is CAWSVPRRDTMEKLFF.

The chain links TRBV29-1 to TRBJ2-3, with 8 bases fitting TRBD2. CDR1 is SQVTM and CDR2 is ANQGSEA in the germline V gene. V lost 4 bases and J lost 0; bases outside the gene matches: 9. The CDR3 consists of 16 residues. The CDR3 spells CSVGGRAGVSTDTQYF. The CDR3 DNA sequence: TGCAGCGTTGGAGGGCGAGCGGGAGTTAGCACAGATACGCAGTATTTT.

This clone was detected only once. The J gene is TRBJ2-6, the V gene TRBV7-3; D ambiguous. Trimming took 5 bases from V and 2 from J, leaving 16 bases between them. This CDR3 comprises 17 residues. Per germline, CDR1 SGHTA and CDR2 FQGTGA. CDR3 bases: TGTGCCAGCAGCCCTAAATCGCGGCCTCCTGGGGCCAACGTCCTGACTTTC. It yields the protein CASSPKSRPPGANVLTF.

This chain uses TRBV19 with TRBJ1-2, with D possibly matching TRBD1 (5 bases). CDR1 is LNHDA and CDR2 is SQIVND in the germline V gene (reference sequence). Trimming shortened V by 3 bases and J by 7 bases, and 15 bases separated the two germline ends. The CDR3 contains 14 residues. The CDR3 region is CASSIGPGLGGYTF. In DNA, the CDR3 is TGTGCCAGTAGTATTGGACCGGGACTTGGTGGCTACACCTTC. Looking up the rest from reference TRBV19 and TRBJ1-2 gives the full variable domain: DGGITQSPKYLFRKEGQNVTLSCEQNLNHDAMYWYRQDPGQGLRLIYYSQIVNDFQKGDIAEGYSVSREKKESFPLTVTSAQKNPTAFYLCASSIGPGLGGYTFGSGTRLTVV.

This clone has just one count. The rearrangement links TRBV9 to TRBJ2-1; 14 positions agree with TRBD2. This CDR3 spans 15 amino acids. Trimming cost V 3 bases and J 6 bases; bases outside gene matches: 2. CDR1 is SGDLS, CDR2 YYNGEE, per germline. CDR3 in DNA: TGTGCCAGCAGCGCGACTAGCGGGGGGGCCAATGAGCAGTTCTTC. Translation gives CASSATSGGANEQFF.

The chain employs TRBV6-4 and TRBJ1-2; 7 nucleotides line up with TRBD1. The CDR3 extends over 12 amino acids. Germline V gives CDR1 MRHNA, CDR2 SNTAGT. V dropped 5 bases and J dropped 7; count of bases not matched to a gene: 4. Here the CDR3 reads CASSNDRVGYTF. For the CDR3, the DNA is TGTGCCAGCAGTAACGACAGGGTTGGCTACACCTTC.

This clone was seen just once. The chain carries TRBV18 and TRBJ2-6, with a tentative D call TRBD1 (6 bases). Germline CDR1 KGHSH, CDR2 LQKENI. Trimming cost V 5 bases and J 1 base, with 12 bases left between them. This CDR3 contains 16 residues. CDR3 DNA sequence: TGTGCCAGCTCAGGGATACAGGGATCTGGGGCCAACGTCCTGACTTTC. This encodes CASSGIQGSGANVLTF.

Notes on this clone: Its ends do not fully match the called genes, so a read error is possible. CDR3 bases: TGTGCCAGCAGCAACGACAGGGACCCGTCCTTT. Amino acid sequence: CASSNDRDPSF. V usage is TRBV11-1 and J usage is TRBJ1-1; 7 bases are a match to TRBD1. In germline, CDR1 is SGHAT, CDR2 FQDESV (reference sequence). CDR3 size: 11 residues.

The chain links TRBV10-2 to TRBJ1-3; D possibly corresponds to TRBD1 (6 bases). This CDR3 comprises 14 residues. CDR1 is WSHSY and CDR2 is SAAADI in the germline V gene. The V end lost 3 bases, the J end lost 3 bases, and 9 bases lay between the germline ends. As DNA, the CDR3 is TGCGCCAGCAGTGAAGCAGGGGTTGGAAACACCATATATTTT. Protein product: CASSEAGVGNTIYF.

The chain uses TRBV27 and TRBJ1-2; 7 nucleotides match TRBD1. Germline values: CDR1 MNHEY, CDR2 SMNVEV (reference sequence). V lost 3 bases and J lost 6; bases outside the gene matches: 4. There are 13 residues in the CDR3. The CDR3 protein is CASSFGRGDGYTF. DNA of the CDR3: TGTGCCAGCAGTTTCGGCAGGGGGGATGGCTACACCTTC.

This sequence joins TRBV6-6 and TRBJ2-1; 9 nucleotides line up with TRBD2. The CDR3 has 15 amino acids. Germline V gene lookup returns CDR1 MNHNY and CDR2 SVGAGI (reference sequence). J was trimmed by 6 bases and V by 7 bases; bases with no gene match: 10. CDR3 nucleotide sequence: TGTGCCAGCATTTCCGTTGGCGGGGGGGCCAATGAGCAGTTCTTC. Protein sequence: CASISVGGGANEQFF.

V is TRBV19 and J is TRBJ1-4; D not certain. The CDR3 is 14 residues long. The germline V gene has CDR1 LNHDA and CDR2 SQIVND (reference sequence). V was shortened by 7 bases and J by 3 bases, with 12 bases between the two germline ends. The CDR3 here is CASTSSRANEKLFF. In DNA form, the CDR3 reads TGTGCCAGTACCTCTTCAAGGGCTAATGAAAAACTGTTTTTT.

This rearrangement joins TRBV3-1 (or the pseudogene TRBV3-2) to TRBJ2-5; 9 positions match TRBD1. This CDR3 is 17 amino acids long. Germline CDR1 LGHDT, CDR2 YNNKEL (reference sequence). Trimming cost V 4 bases and J 4 bases; bases outside gene matches: 13. The CDR3 sequence is CASSRYPDRGIGETQYF. The CDR3 DNA follows: TGTGCCAGCAGCCGTTACCCGGACAGGGGAATTGGAGAGACCCAGTACTTC.

The rearrangement links TRBV5-1 to TRBJ1-4; weak D call: TRBD1 (5 bases). This CDR3 contains 14 residues. Germline V gives CDR1 SGHRS, CDR2 YFSETQ. The V end lost 4 bases, the J end lost 0 bases, and 7 bases lay between the germline ends. In DNA, the CDR3 is TGCGCCAGCAGCCGGACATCAACTAATGAAAAACTGTTTTTT. Translation gives CASSRTSTNEKLFF.

The V gene is TRBV4-1, the J gene TRBJ1-5, with D hard to call. Trimming shortened V by 3 bases and J by 7 bases, and 13 bases separated the two germline ends. CDR1 and CDR2 from the germline V gene are MGHRA and YSYEKL. This CDR3 contains 14 residues. CDR3 DNA: TGCGCCAGCAGCCACCTCAATTCCGGGCAGCCCCAGCATTTT. It yields the protein CASSHLNSGQPQHF.

The chain joins TRBV18 to TRBJ1-4; D is undetermined. Germline CDR1 and CDR2: KGHSH and LQKENI. The V end lost 3 bases, the J end lost 0 bases, and 8 bases lay between the germline ends. This CDR3 is built from 15 residues. CDR3 region: CASSPSLATNEKLFF. The CDR3 nucleotides read TGTGCCAGCTCACCCTCATTAGCAACTAATGAAAAACTGTTTTTT.

The rearrangement joins TRBV7-8 to TRBJ1-1; no firm D call. Deletions cut 1 base from V and 4 bases from J, with 10 bases between. The CDR3 contains 14 residues. Looked up from germline, CDR1 is SGHVS and CDR2 is FQNEAQ. The DNA for the CDR3 is TGTGCCAGCAGCTTAGAACGGCTCCTCACTGAAGCTTTCTTT. It is translated as CASSLERLLTEAFF.

The chain recombines TRBV5-5 with TRBJ2-1; TRBD2 matches at 7 bases. J gave up 9 bases and V 3 bases, and 6 bases lay outside the gene matches. This CDR3 is built from 13 residues. The V gene's germline CDR1 is SGHKS and CDR2 YYEKEE (reference sequence). The CDR3 nucleotides are TGTGCCAGCAGCTCAACGTCGGGGGGTGAGCAGTTCTTC. Translating gives CASSSTSGGEQFF.

This chain connects TRBV10-3 to TRBJ2-4; tentatively, D is TRBD2 (6 bases). V lost 8 bases and J lost 3, with 17 bases in between. Germline CDR1 is ENHRY and CDR2 is SYGVKD. The length of the CDR3 is 15 residues. The CDR3 DNA sequence: TGTGCCATCGGCATTGCGGGGAGCAACAAAAACATTCAGTACTTC. Amino acids: CAIGIAGSNKNIQYF.

V usage is TRBV7-2 and J usage is TRBJ1-6; a possible D gene is TRBD1 (5 bases). CDR1 and CDR2 from the germline V gene are SGHTA and FQGNSA. V dropped 7 bases and J dropped 9 bases, with 16 bases sitting between them. The CDR3 is made up of 14 amino acids. The DNA for the CDR3 is TGTGCCAGCAACCGGGACCTCGGAAGTTCACCCCTCCACTTT. Translated: CASNRDLGSSPLHF.

The rearrangement links TRBV2 to TRBJ2-7; TRBD2 might be the D (5 bases). CDR3 length equals 13 residues. The germline CDR1 and CDR2 sequences are SNHLY and FYNNEI. V lost 2 bases to trimming and J lost 6 bases, with 11 bases between them. The CDR3 DNA is TGTGCCAGCAGTGAATGGGGAGAGGGCGAGCAGTACGTC. As protein: CASSEWGEGEQYV.